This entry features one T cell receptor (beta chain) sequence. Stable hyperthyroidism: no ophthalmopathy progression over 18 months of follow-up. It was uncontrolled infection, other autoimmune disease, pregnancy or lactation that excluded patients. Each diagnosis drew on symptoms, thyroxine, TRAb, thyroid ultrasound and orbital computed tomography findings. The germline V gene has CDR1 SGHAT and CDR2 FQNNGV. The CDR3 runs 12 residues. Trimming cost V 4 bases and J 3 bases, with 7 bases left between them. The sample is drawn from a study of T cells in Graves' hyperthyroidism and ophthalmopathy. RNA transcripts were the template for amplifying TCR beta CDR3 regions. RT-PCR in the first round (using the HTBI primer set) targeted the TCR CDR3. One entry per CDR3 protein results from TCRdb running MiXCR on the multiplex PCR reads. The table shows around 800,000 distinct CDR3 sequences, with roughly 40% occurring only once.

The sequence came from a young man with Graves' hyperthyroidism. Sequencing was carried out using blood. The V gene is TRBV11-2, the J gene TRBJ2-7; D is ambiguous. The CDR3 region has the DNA TGTGCCAGCAGCTCCTCTATCTACGAGCAGTACTTC. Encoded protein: CASSSSIYEQYF.